This T cell receptor (beta chain) was identified during a study of CD4 T cells in relation to SARS-CoV-2 and coronaviruses. Findings of the study overall: Samples before the pandemic and after infection were not matched within any donor. Compared with monoreactive clones, crossreactive clones showed significantly weaker SARS-CoV-2 expansion.

Regarding this clone: Its antigen is unknown.

Data came from immunoSEQ multiplex PCR; TCRdb stores just in-frame clones and leaves some out. Of 35,000 to 40,000 clones listed, around nine tenths are singletons. The germline CDR1 and CDR2 sequences are SGHDT and YYEEEE. The V end lost 0 bases, the J end lost 0 bases, and 9 bases lay between the germline ends. The CDR3 is 16 residues long. This receptor was taken from an adult with COVID-19. The material sequenced was memory CD4+ T cells from PBMCs. This chain links TRBV5-6 with TRBJ1-4; D perhaps matches TRBD1 (5 bases). In DNA, the CDR3 is TGTGCCAGCAGCTTGGCGGGGGTTGCAACTAATGAAAAACTGTTTTTT. Translation: CASSLAGVATNEKLFF.